The rows below give T cell receptor beta chains drawn from one sample of a study of cytomegalovirus exposure and HLA in healthy donors. Sequenced by immunoSEQ multiplex PCR; TCRdb stores in-frame clones only, minus some. The data hold 90,000 to 140,000 clones, with 75% to 85% observed a single time. The sequenced sample was PBMCs. Source of these receptors: a man younger than 40 in good health and CMV-seronegative. The CDR3 runs from the conserved cysteine through the conserved F or W. A D gene is named only where the DNA matches it firmly. Clone size is not always given. Where it is, it says once, few, many or a class for expanded clones.

V: TRBV28
size: NA
J: TRBJ2-7
D: NA
DNA: TGTGCCAGCAGCTCCCAGGGGTTGTCCTACGAGCAGTACTTC
CDR3: CASSSQGLSYEQYF

V: TRBV6-5
size: NA
J: TRBJ2-7
D: TRBD2
DNA: TGTGCCAGCAGAGGGACTAGCGGGACCTACGAGCAGTACTTC
CDR3: CASRGTSGTYEQYF

V: TRBV6-5
size: NA
J: TRBJ1-5
D: NA
DNA: TGTGCCAGCTATGGACAGCCCAATCAGCCCCAGCATTTT
CDR3: CASYGQPNQPQHF

V: TRBV30
size: NA
J: TRBJ1-4
D: NA
DNA: TGTGCCTGGAGTGTACTAAACAGGGCATCAGCTAATGAAAAACTGTTTTTT
CDR3: CAWSVLNRASANEKLFF

V: TRBV15
size: few
J: TRBJ2-5
D: NA
DNA: TGTGCCACCAGCAGAGACGGACAGCAAGAGACCCAGTACTTC
CDR3: CATSRDGQQETQYF

V: TRBV27
size: few
J: TRBJ2-1
D: TRBD2
DNA: TGTGCCAGCAGTCTTCGGGCTAGCGGGACCCCTTCATCATTCTTC
CDR3: CASSLRASGTPSSFF

V: TRBV10-3
size: NA
J: TRBJ1-2
D: TRBD1
DNA: TGTGCCATCAGTGATCCCCGGACAGGGGATGGCTACACCTTC
CDR3: CAISDPRTGDGYTF

V: TRBV5-1
size: few
J: TRBJ2-2
D: NA
DNA: TGCGCCAGCAGCTTGGCCCTTGACACCGGGGAGCTGTTTTTT
CDR3: CASSLALDTGELFF

V: TRBV7-2
size: few
J: TRBJ1-3
D: NA
DNA: TGTGCCAGCAGCCTCAGCTCTGGAAACACCATATATTTT
CDR3: CASSLSSGNTIYF

V: TRBV29-1
size: NA
J: TRBJ1-2
D: NA
DNA: TGCAGCGTTAGGGACAAATTATATGGCTACACCTTC
CDR3: CSVRDKLYGYTF

V: TRBV19
size: NA
J: TRBJ2-2
D: NA
DNA: TGTGCCAGTAGTCCGGACAGCGGGGAGCTGTTTTTT
CDR3: CASSPDSGELFF

V: TRBV7-8
size: few
J: TRBJ2-1
D: TRBD2
DNA: TGTGCCAGCAGCTTAGGAAGCGGGAGTAAGGGCAATGAGCAGTTCTTC
CDR3: CASSLGSGSKGNEQFF

V: TRBV19
size: NA
J: TRBJ1-5
D: NA
DNA: TGTGCCAGTAGTACCTCTTATGGCCAGCCCCAGCATTTT
CDR3: CASSTSYGQPQHF

V: TRBV6-1
size: NA
J: TRBJ2-1
D: TRBD1
DNA: TGTGCCAGTGCCCGGACAGGGGAATGGAATGAGCAGTTCTTC
CDR3: CASARTGEWNEQFF

V: TRBV5-5
size: NA
J: TRBJ1-5
D: NA
DNA: TGTGCCAGCAGGGAGATTCAGCCCCAGCATTTT
CDR3: CASREIQPQHF

V: TRBV5-6
size: NA
J: TRBJ2-1
D: TRBD1
DNA: TGTGCCAGCAGCTCTCCGGGACAGGGGTACAATGAGCAGTTCTTC
CDR3: CASSSPGQGYNEQFF

V: TRBV27
size: NA
J: TRBJ2-7
D: TRBD1
DNA: TGTGCCAGCAGTTTAGATCCCGGGACAGGGTACTACGAGCAGTACTTC
CDR3: CASSLDPGTGYYEQYF

V: TRBV18
size: NA
J: TRBJ2-5
D: NA
DNA: TGTGCCAGCTCGCCCGCCCCAGGGAAGACAGAGACCCAGTACTTC
CDR3: CASSPAPGKTETQYF

V: TRBV19
size: NA
J: TRBJ2-2
D: TRBD1
DNA: TGTGCCAGTAGTGTGACAGGGACCGGGGAGCTGTTTTTT
CDR3: CASSVTGTGELFF

V: TRBV4-2
size: NA
J: TRBJ1-5
D: NA
DNA: TGTGCCAGCAGCCAAGATGGAACAGCACCGAATCAGCCCCAGCATTTT
CDR3: CASSQDGTAPNQPQHF

V: TRBV7-9
size: NA
J: TRBJ2-1
D: TRBD2
DNA: TGTGCCAGCAGCCCCGGGACTAGCGGCTTCTGGGTTGAGCAGTTCTTC
CDR3: CASSPGTSGFWVEQFF

V: TRBV5-5
size: few
J: TRBJ1-5
D: NA
DNA: TGTGCCAGCAGCTTGGAGGAGCAGCCCCAGCATTTT
CDR3: CASSLEEQPQHF

V: TRBV10-3
size: once
J: TRBJ2-7
D: TRBD1
DNA: TGTGCCATCAGTGGAGGACAGGACCTGTACGAGCAGTACTTC
CDR3: CAISGGQDLYEQYF

V: TRBV27
size: NA
J: TRBJ2-2
D: NA
DNA: TGTGCCAGCAGTTTCTCGTCTGGGCAGCCAGAGAACACCGGGGAGCTGTTTTTT
CDR3: CASSFSSGQPENTGELFF

V: TRBV6-5
size: NA
J: TRBJ2-5
D: TRBD2
DNA: TGTGCCAGCAGATCCAGCGGGGACCAAGAGACCCAGTACTTC
CDR3: CASRSSGDQETQYF

V: TRBV5-1
size: NA
J: TRBJ2-7
D: NA
DNA: TGCGCCAGCAGCCCTCGCAGGGGCGGTAGCTCCTACGAGCAGTACTTC
CDR3: CASSPRRGGSSYEQYF

V: TRBV4-1
size: NA
J: TRBJ2-7
D: NA
DNA: TGCGCCAGCAGCCAAGCTAGGGGCGGCGAGCAGTACTTC
CDR3: CASSQARGGEQYF

V: TRBV9
size: NA
J: TRBJ2-5
D: TRBD1
DNA: TGTGCCAGCAGGCGGGGGACAGGGGGTTTGGAGACCCAGTACTTC
CDR3: CASRRGTGGLETQYF

V: TRBV29-1
size: NA
J: TRBJ1-1
D: TRBD1
DNA: TGCAGCGTTACGACAGGGCCGACCATGAACACTGAAGCTTTCTTT
CDR3: CSVTTGPTMNTEAFF

V: TRBV4-1
size: NA
J: TRBJ1-2
D: TRBD1
DNA: TGCGCCAGCAGCCGCCAGCCGACAGGGGCGGGGGGCTACACCTTC
CDR3: CASSRQPTGAGGYTF

V: TRBV13
size: NA
J: TRBJ2-7
D: NA
DNA: TGTGCCAGCAGCTTAAGAGCCGGGGAGTCGCACGAGCAGTACTTC
CDR3: CASSLRAGESHEQYF

V: TRBV6-6
size: NA
J: TRBJ2-3
D: TRBD1
DNA: TGTGCCAGCAGAAAACTGACAGGGGCAGATACGCAGTATTTT
CDR3: CASRKLTGADTQYF

V: TRBV19
size: NA
J: TRBJ1-1
D: TRBD1
DNA: TGTGCCAGTAGTATGGACAGGGGGCGTGAGAACACTGAAGCTTTCTTT
CDR3: CASSMDRGRENTEAFF

V: TRBV4-3
size: NA
J: TRBJ2-7
D: TRBD2
DNA: TGCGCCAGCAGCCAAGGACCGACTAGCGGGGTGCTCGAGCAGTACTTC
CDR3: CASSQGPTSGVLEQYF

V: TRBV7-8
size: few
J: TRBJ2-5
D: TRBD2
DNA: TGTGCCAGCAGCTTACACTCGGGGGGTGAGGGGGAGACCCAGTACTTC
CDR3: CASSLHSGGEGETQYF

V: TRBV2
size: few
J: TRBJ1-1
D: NA
DNA: TGTGCCAGCAGTGGAGACAAGAACACTGAAGCTTTCTTT
CDR3: CASSGDKNTEAFF

V: TRBV7-9
size: NA
J: TRBJ2-7
D: TRBD1
DNA: TGTGCCAGCAGCTTACCCGGACAGGGGGCCTTACAGGAGCAGTACTTC
CDR3: CASSLPGQGALQEQYF

V: TRBV4-3
size: once
J: TRBJ1-5
D: NA
DNA: TGCGCCAGCAGCCAGACAATAGGGCCAGGGTTCGGACAGCCCCAGCATTTT
CDR3: CASSQTIGPGFGQPQHF

V: TRBV5-3
size: NA
J: TRBJ1-4
D: TRBD1
DNA: TGTGCCAGTACATACAGGGGCTCTAATGAAAAACTGTTTTTT
CDR3: CASTYRGSNEKLFF

V: TRBV19
size: many
J: TRBJ1-1
D: NA
DNA: TGTGCCAGTAGTGTCTACAGGGAGAACACTGAAGCTTTCTTT
CDR3: CASSVYRENTEAFF

V: TRBV30
size: NA
J: TRBJ1-1
D: NA
DNA: TGTGCCTCGTTGGAGTACACTGAAGCTTTCTTT
CDR3: CASLEYTEAFF

V: TRBV5-1
size: NA
J: TRBJ2-5
D: TRBD1
DNA: TGCGCCAGCAGCTTGGGCCGCGGGACAGGGTTAGGAGAGACCCAGTACTTC
CDR3: CASSLGRGTGLGETQYF

V: TRBV15
size: NA
J: TRBJ2-7
D: NA
DNA: TGTGCCACCAGCAGAGATCCAGGCAGTCCACTGGGGTACTTC
CDR3: CATSRDPGSPLGYF

V: TRBV2
size: few
J: TRBJ2-5
D: NA
DNA: TGTGCCAGCAGTGCGATAGTTCCCCTTGATCGAGAGACCCAGTACTTC
CDR3: CASSAIVPLDRETQYF

V: TRBV29-1
size: NA
J: TRBJ2-5
D: NA
DNA: TGCAGCGTTGAACAGGGACAAGAGACCCAGTACTTC
CDR3: CSVEQGQETQYF

V: TRBV4-3
size: few
J: TRBJ1-1
D: TRBD1
DNA: TGCGCCAGCAGCCAAGACCCTGGGACAGGGAACACTGAAGCTTTCTTT
CDR3: CASSQDPGTGNTEAFF

V: TRBV1
size: NA
J: TRBJ2-3
D: NA
DNA: TGCACCAGCGCGGGAAGTACGCAGTATTTT
CDR3: CTSAGSTQYF

V: TRBV6-1
size: NA
J: TRBJ2-3
D: NA
DNA: TGTGCCAGCAAGGAGGGGACCGGAAGCACAGATACGCAGTATTTT
CDR3: CASKEGTGSTDTQYF

V: TRBV30
size: NA
J: TRBJ2-5
D: TRBD1
DNA: TGTGCCTGGACCAGACAGGGCCAAGAGACCCAGTACTTC
CDR3: CAWTRQGQETQYF

V: TRBV5-6
size: NA
J: TRBJ2-3
D: TRBD2
DNA: TGTGCCAGCAGCTTGGGTCTAGCGGTTGCAGATACGCAGTATTTT
CDR3: CASSLGLAVADTQYF

V: TRBV7-2
size: NA
J: TRBJ1-1
D: NA
DNA: TGTGCCAGCAGCCCTCAGTTGAACACTGAAGCTTTCTTT
CDR3: CASSPQLNTEAFF